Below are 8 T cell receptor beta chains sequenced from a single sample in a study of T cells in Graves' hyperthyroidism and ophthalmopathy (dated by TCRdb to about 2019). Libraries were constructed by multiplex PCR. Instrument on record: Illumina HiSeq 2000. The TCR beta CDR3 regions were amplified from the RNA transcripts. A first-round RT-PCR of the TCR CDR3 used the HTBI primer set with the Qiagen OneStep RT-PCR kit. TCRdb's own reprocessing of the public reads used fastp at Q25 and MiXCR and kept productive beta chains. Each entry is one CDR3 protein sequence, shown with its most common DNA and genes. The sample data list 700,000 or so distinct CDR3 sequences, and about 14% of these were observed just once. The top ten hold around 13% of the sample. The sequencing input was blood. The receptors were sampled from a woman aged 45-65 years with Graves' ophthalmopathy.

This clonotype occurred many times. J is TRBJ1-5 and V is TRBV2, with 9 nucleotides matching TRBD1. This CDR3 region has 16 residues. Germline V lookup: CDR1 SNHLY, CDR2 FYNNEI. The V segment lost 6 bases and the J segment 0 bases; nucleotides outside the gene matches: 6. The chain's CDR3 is CASRAGTGYSNQPQHF. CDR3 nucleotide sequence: TGTGCCAGCAGAGCCGGGACAGGGTATAGCAATCAGCCCCAGCATTTT. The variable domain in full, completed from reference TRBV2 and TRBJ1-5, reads EPEVTQTPSHQVTQMGQEVILRCVPISNHLYFYWYRQILGQKVEFLVSFYNNEISEKSEIFDDQFSVERPDGSNFTLKIRSTKLEDSAMYFCASRAGTGYSNQPQHFGDGTRLSIL.

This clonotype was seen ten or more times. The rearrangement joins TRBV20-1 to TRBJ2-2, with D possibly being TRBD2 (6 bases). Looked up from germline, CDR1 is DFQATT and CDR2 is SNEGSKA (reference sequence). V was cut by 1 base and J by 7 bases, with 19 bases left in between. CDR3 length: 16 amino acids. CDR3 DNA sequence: TGCAGTGCTAGAGTCGATTTTGGCGGGAAAGTCGGGGAGCTGTTTTTT. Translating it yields CSARVDFGGKVGELFF.

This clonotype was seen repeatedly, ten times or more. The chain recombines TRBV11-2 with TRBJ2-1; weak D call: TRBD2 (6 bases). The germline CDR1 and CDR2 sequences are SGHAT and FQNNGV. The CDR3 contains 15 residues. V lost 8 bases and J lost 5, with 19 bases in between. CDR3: CASQRSASVNNEQFF. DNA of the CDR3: TGTGCCAGCCAGAGGAGCGCTAGCGTAAACAATGAGCAGTTCTTC.

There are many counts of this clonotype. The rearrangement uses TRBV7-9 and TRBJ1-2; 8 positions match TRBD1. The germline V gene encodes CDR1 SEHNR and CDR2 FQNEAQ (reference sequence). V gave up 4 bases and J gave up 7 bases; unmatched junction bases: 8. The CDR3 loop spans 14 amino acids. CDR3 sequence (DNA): TGTGCCAGCAGCTGGGGACAGGTTACACCTGGCTACACCTTC. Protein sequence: CASSWGQVTPGYTF.

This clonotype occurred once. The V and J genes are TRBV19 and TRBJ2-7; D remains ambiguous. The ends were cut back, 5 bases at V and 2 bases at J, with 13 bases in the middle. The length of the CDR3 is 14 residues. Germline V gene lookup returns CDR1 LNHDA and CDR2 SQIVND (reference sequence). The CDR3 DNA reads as TGTGCCAGTAGTCCCTGGACCGCGACCTACGAGCAGTACTTC. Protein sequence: CASSPWTATYEQYF.

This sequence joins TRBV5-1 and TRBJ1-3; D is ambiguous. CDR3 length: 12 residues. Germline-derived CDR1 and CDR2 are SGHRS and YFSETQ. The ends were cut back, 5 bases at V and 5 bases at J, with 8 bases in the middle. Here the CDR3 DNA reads TGCGCCAGCAGAGAGAACAGAAACACCATATATTTT. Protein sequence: CASRENRNTIYF.

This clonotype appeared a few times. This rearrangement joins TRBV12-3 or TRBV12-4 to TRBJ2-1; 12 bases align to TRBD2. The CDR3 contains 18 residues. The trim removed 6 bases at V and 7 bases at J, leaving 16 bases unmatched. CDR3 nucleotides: TGTGCCAGCAGACAGACTAGCGGGAGAACCCCCTTCGCTAATGAGCAGTTCTTC. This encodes CASRQTSGRTPFANEQFF.

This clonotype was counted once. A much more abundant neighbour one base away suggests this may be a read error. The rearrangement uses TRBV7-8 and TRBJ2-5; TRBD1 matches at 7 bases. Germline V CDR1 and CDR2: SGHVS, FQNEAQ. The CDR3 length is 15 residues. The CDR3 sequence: CASRLVRTGQETQYF. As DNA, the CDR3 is TGTGCCAGCAGATTAGTTAGGACAGGCCAAGAGACCCAGTACTTC.